Detailed here is one T cell receptor (beta chain). As yet, its antigen is unknown. This entry belongs to a study of cytomegalovirus exposure and HLA in healthy donors. Study-level background: From HLA-typed donors, an early data release held around 80 million unique TCRs. Whole-study results and caveats: Earlier findings revealed that most TCR beta V segments proved productive either about 87% or about 30% of the time.

With V trimmed by 5 bases and J by 2 bases, 1 base remained unmatched. CDR1 and CDR2 (germline): MDHEN, SYDVKM. This CDR3 has 14 amino acids. Donors were nominally healthy when sampled, though unrecorded immune exposures were likely. The PCR ran on 60 Vbeta and 13 Jbeta primers. Sequencing was performed with immunoSEQ multiplex PCR; in TCRdb, only in-frame clones are kept and a portion is missing. Altogether about 87,000 clones are present, 7.5% to 8.5% being singletons, with the ten largest covering about 2%. The TCR originated in a man aged 50 or older in good health and CMV-seronegative. The chain recombines TRBV28 with TRBJ2-2; 8 nucleotides match TRBD2. Sequencing was performed on PBMCs. The CDR3 protein is CASSIAGNTGELFF. As DNA, the CDR3 is TGTGCCAGCAGTATAGCGGGAAACACCGGGGAGCTGTTTTTT.